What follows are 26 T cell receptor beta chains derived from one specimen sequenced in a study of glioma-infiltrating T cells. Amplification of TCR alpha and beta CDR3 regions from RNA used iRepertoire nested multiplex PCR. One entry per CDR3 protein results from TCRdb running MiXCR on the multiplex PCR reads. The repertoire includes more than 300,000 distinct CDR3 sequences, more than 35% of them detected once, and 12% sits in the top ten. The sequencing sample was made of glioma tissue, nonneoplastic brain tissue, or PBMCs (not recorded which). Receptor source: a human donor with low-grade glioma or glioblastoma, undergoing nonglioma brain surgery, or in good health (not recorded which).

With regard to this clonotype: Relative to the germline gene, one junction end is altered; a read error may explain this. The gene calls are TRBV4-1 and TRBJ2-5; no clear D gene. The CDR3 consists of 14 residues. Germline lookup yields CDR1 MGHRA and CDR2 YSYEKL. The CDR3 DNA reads TGCGCCAGCAACCAAGAGCCCTGGGTTGAGACCCAGTACTTC. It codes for CASNQEPWVETQYF.

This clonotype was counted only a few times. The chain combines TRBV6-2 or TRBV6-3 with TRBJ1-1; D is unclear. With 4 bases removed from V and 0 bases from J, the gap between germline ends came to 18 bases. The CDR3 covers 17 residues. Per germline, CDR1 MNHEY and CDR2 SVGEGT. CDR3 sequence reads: CASSWSAGSVLNTEAFF. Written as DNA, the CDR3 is TGTGCCAGCAGTTGGTCGGCAGGCTCCGTTTTGAACACTGAAGCTTTCTTT.

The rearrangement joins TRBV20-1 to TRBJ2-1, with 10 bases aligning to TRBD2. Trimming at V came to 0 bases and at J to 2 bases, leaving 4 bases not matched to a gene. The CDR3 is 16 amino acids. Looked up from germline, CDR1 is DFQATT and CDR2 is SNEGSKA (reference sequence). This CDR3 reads CSARDPLAGAYNEQFF. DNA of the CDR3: TGCAGTGCTAGAGATCCCCTAGCGGGAGCCTACAATGAGCAGTTCTTC.

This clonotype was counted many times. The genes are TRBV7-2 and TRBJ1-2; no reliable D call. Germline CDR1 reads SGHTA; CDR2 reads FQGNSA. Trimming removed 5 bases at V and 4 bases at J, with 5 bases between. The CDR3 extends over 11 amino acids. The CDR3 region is CASSRSYGYTF. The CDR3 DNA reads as TGTGCCAGCAGCCGATCCTATGGCTACACCTTC.

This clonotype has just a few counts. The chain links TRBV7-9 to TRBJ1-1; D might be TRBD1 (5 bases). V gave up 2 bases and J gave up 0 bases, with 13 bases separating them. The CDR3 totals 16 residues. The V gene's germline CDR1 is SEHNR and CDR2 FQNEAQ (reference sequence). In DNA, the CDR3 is TGTGCCAGCAGCTTACAAGGACAAGGTGTGAACACTGAAGCTTTCTTT. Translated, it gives CASSLQGQGVNTEAFF.

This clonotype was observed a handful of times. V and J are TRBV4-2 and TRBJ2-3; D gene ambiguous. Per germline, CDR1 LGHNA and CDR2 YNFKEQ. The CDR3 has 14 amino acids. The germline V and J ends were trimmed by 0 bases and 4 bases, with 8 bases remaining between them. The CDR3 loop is CASSQDLQADTQYF. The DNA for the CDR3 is TGTGCCAGCAGCCAAGATCTCCAAGCAGATACGCAGTATTTT.

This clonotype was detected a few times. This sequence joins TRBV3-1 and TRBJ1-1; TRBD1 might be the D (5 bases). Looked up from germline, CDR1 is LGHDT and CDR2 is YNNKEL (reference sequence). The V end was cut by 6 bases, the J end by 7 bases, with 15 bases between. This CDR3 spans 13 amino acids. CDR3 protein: CASSPPMQGEAFF. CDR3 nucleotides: TGTGCCAGCAGTCCCCCTATGCAGGGTGAAGCTTTCTTT.

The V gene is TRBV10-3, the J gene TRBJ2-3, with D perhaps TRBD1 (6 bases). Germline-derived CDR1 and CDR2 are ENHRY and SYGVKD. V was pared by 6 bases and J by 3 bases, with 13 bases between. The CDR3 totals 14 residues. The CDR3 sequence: CAISPQGWTDTQYF. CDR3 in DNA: TGTGCCATCAGCCCACAGGGTTGGACAGATACGCAGTATTTT.

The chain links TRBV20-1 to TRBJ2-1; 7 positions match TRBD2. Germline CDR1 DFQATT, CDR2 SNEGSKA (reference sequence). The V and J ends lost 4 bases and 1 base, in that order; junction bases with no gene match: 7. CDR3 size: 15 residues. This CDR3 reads CSATFGRTSYNEQFF. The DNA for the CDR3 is TGCAGTGCTACGTTCGGGAGGACGTCCTACAATGAGCAGTTCTTC.

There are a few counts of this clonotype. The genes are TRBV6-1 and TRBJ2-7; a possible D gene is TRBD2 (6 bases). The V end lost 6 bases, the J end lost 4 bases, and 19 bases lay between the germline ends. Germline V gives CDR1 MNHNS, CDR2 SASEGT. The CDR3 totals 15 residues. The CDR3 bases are TGTGCCAGCAGGAGGGACTCCCGGGGGTTTTACGAGCAGTACTTC. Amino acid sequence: CASRRDSRGFYEQYF.

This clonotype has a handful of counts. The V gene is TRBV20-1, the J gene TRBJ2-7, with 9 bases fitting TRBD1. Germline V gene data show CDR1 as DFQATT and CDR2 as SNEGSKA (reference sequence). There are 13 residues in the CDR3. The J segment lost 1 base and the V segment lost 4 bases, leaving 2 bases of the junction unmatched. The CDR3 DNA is TGCAGTGCTACGACAGGGGGTTCCTACGAGCAGTACTTC. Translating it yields CSATTGGSYEQYF.

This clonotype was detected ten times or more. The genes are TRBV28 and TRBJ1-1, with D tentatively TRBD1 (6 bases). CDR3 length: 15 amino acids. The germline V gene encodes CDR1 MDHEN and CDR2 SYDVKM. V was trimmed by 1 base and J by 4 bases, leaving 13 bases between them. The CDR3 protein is CASSLSLGASTEAFF. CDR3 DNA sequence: TGTGCCAGCAGTTTATCTCTGGGGGCGAGCACTGAAGCTTTCTTT.

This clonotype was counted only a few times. In DNA, the CDR3 is TGCAGCGTCTCCTGGACTAGCGACGGGAATGAGCAGTTCTTC. It is translated as CSVSWTSDGNEQFF. The chain employs TRBV29-1 and TRBJ2-1; 9 bases fit TRBD2. This CDR3 comprises 14 residues. V shed 6 bases, J shed 7 bases, and the junction held 10 bases outside the gene matches. Germline CDR1 and CDR2: SQVTM and ANQGSEA.

CDR3 in amino acids: CASSTAGGMTDTQYF. DNA for the CDR3: TGTGCCAGTAGTACAGCGGGCGGGATGACAGATACGCAGTATTTT. The rearrangement joins TRBV19 to TRBJ2-3; tentative D call: TRBD2 (6 bases). Deletions cut 4 bases from V and 3 bases from J, with 14 bases between. The CDR3 runs to 15 residues. Per the germline V gene, CDR1 is LNHDA and CDR2 is SQIVND (reference sequence).

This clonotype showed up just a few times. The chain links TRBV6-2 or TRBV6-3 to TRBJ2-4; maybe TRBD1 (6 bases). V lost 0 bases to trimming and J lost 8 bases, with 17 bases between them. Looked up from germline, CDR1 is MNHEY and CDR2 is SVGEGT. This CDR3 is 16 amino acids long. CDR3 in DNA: TGTGCCAGCAGTTACTCTGTGGGGGCAGGTCGCGACATTCAGTACTTC. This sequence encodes CASSYSVGAGRDIQYF.

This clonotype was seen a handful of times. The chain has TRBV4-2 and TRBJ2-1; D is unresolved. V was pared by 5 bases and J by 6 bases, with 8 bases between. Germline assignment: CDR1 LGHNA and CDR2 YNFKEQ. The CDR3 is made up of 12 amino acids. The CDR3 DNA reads TGTGCCAGCAGCTTAGACGGCAATGAGCAGTTCTTC. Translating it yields CASSLDGNEQFF.

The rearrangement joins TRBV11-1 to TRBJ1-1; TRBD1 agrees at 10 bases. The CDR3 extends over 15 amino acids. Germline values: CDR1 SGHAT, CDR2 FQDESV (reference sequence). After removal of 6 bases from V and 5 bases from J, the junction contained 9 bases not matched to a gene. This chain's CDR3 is CASRPGTGVVTEAFF. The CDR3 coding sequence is TGTGCCAGCAGACCCGGGACAGGGGTCGTTACTGAAGCTTTCTTT.

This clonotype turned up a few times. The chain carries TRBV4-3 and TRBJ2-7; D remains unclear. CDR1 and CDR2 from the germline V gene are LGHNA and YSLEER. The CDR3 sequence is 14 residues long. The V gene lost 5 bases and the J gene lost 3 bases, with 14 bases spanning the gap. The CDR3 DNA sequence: TGCGCCAGCAGCAGAAGGTCCAGAGACTACGAGCAGTACTTC. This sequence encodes CASSRRSRDYEQYF.

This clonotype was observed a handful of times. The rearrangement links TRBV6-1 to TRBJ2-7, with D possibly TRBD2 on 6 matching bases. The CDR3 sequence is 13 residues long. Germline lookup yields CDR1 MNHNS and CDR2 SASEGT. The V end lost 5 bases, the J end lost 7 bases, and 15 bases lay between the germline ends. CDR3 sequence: CASSSRTTGEQYF. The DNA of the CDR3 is TGTGCCAGCAGTTCACGGACTACGGGGGAGCAGTACTTC.

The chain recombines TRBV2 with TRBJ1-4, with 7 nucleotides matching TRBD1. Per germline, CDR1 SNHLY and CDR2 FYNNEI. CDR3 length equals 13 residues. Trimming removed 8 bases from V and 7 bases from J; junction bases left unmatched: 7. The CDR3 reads CASSSGGGEKLFF. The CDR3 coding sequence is TGTGCCAGCTCTTCAGGGGGAGGTGAAAAACTGTTTTTT.

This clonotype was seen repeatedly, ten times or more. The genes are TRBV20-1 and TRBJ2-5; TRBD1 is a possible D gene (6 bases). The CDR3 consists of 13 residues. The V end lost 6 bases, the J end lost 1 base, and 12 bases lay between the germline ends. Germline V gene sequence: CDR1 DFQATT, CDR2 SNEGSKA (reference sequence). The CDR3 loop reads CSATGQFQETQYF. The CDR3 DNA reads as TGCAGTGCGACCGGACAGTTCCAAGAGACCCAGTACTTC.

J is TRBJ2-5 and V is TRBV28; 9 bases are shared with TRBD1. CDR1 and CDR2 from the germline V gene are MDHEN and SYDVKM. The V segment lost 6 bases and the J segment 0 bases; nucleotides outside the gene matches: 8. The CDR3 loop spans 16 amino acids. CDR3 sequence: CASRSTGGPYQETQYF. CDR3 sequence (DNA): TGTGCCAGCAGGTCCACAGGGGGCCCGTACCAAGAGACCCAGTACTTC.

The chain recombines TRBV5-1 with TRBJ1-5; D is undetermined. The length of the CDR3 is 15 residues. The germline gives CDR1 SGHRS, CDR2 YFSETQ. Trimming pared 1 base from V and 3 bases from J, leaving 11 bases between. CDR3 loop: CASSLFGRDNQPQHF. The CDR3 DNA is TGCGCCAGCAGCTTGTTCGGGCGCGACAATCAGCCCCAGCATTTT.

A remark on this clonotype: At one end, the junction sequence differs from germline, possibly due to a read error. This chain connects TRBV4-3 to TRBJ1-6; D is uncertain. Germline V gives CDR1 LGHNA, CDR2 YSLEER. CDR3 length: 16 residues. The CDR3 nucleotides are TGCGCCAGCGGCCAAGTTGGGAAGCTGACTGGTTCACCCCTCCACTTT. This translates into CASGQVGKLTGSPLHF.

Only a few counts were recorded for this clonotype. The CDR3 bases are TGTGCCAGCTCACCAATCGGGACAGGTTACGAGCAGTACTTC. Encoded protein: CASSPIGTGYEQYF. V and J are TRBV18 and TRBJ2-7, with 8 nucleotides matching TRBD1. The CDR3 is 14 amino acids. Trimming cost V 2 bases and J 4 bases; bases outside gene matches: 4. Germline CDR1 reads KGHSH; CDR2 reads LQKENI.

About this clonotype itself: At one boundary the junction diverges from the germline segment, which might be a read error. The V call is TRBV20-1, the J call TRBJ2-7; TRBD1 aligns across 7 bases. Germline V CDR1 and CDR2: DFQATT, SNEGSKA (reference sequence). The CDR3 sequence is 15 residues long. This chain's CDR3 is CGASHLTGLDYEQYF. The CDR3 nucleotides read TGCGGTGCTAGTCACCTGACAGGGTTAGACTACGAGCAGTACTTC.